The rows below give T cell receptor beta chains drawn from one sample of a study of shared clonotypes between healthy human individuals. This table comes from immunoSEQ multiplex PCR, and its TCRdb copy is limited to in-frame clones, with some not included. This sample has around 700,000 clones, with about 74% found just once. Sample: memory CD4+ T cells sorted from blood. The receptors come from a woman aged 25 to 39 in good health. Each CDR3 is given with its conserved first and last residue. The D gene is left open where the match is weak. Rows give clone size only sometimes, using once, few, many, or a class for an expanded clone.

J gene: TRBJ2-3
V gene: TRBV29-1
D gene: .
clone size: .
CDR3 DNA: TGCAGCGTTGAACGAGAGTCTCAGACAGATACGCAGTATTTT
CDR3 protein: CSVERESQTDTQYF

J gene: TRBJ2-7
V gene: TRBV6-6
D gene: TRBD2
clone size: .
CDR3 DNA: TGTGCCAGCAGGGGGGGACTAGCGGAGGGAACCGAGCAGTACTTC
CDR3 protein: CASRGGLAEGTEQYF

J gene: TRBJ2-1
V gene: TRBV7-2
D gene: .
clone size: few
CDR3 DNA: TGTGCCAGCAGCACGCAGCGGGACAATGAGCAGTTCTTC
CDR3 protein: CASSTQRDNEQFF

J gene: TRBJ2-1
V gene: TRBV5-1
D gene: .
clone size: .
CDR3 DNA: TGCGCCAGCAGCTCCGGGAAGATGCGCAATGAGCAGTTCTTC
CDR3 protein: CASSSGKMRNEQFF

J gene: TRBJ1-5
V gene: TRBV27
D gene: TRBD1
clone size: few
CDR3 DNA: TGTGCCAGCAGTTTATTCGGGACAGGTCCCTATCAGCCCCAGCATTTT
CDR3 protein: CASSLFGTGPYQPQHF

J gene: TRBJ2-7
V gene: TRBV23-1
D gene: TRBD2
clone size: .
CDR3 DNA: TGCGCCAGCAGACACCCCAGGCGGGGGTGGCTCGAGCAGTACTTC
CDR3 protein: CASRHPRRGWLEQYF

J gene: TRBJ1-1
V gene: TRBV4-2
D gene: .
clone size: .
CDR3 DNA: TGTGCCAGCAGCCCCTCATCGAGGAGGGGTGACACTGAAGCTTTCTTT
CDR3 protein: CASSPSSRRGDTEAFF

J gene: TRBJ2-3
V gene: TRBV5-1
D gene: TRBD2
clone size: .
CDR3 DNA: TGCGCCAGCAGCTCAGCGGGAGGGACGACTCGGGGTACGCAGTATTTT
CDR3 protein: CASSSAGGTTRGTQYF

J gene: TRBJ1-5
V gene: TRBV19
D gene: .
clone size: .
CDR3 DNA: TGTGCCAGTAGCCCCCTTGAAAGCAATCAGCCCCAGCATTTT
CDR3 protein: CASSPLESNQPQHF

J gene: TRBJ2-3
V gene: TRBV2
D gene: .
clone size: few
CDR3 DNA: TGTGCCAGCAAGCCGGGACAGGGGCGACACGGGACTAGCGGCGCAGATACGCAGTATTTT
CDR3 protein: CASKPGQGRHGTSGADTQYF

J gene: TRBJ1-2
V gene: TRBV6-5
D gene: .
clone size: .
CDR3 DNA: TGTGCCAGCAGTCTGGACGGGCGAGGTGGCTACACCTTC
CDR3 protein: CASSLDGRGGYTF

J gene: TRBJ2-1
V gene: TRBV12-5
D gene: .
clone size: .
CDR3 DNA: TGTGCTAGTGGTCCGGATTACAATGAGCAGTTCTTC
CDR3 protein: CASGPDYNEQFF

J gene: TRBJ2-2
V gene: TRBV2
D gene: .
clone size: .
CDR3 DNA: TGTGCCAGCAGTGAAGCGGGGACTCTTTTAAGGGAGCTGTTTTTT
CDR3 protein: CASSEAGTLLRELFF

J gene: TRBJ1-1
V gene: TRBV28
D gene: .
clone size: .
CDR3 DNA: TGTGCCAGCAGTTTCCAATACGGCACTGAAGCTTTCTTT
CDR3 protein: CASSFQYGTEAFF

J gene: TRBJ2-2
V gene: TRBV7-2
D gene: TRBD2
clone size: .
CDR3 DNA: TGTGCCAGCAGCCTAATCGGGACTAAAGCAGGGGAGCTGTTTTTT
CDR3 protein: CASSLIGTKAGELFF

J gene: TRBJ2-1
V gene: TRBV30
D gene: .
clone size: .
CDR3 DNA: TGTGCCTGGAGCAGGACAGATTACAATGAGCAGTTCTTC
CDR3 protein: CAWSRTDYNEQFF

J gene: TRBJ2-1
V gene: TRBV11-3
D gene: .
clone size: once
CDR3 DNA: TGTGCCAGCAGCTTTAGCGGAACCTACAATGAGCAGTTCTTC
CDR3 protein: CASSFSGTYNEQFF

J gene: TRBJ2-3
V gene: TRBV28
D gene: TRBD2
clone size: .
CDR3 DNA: TGTGCCAGCAGTGCGCTACGGACTAGCGGGAGGGCCGGAGATACGCAGTATTTT
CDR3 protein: CASSALRTSGRAGDTQYF

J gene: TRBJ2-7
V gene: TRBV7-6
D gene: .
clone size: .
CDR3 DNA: TGTGCCAGCAGCTTAGTACCCCCGACGGGAGTTACCTACGAGCAGTACTTC
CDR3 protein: CASSLVPPTGVTYEQYF

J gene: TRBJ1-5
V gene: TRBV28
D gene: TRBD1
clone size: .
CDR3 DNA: TGTGCCAGCAGCCCCGGGCAGGGGGCCCGAGCTCAGCCCCAGCATTTT
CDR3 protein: CASSPGQGARAQPQHF

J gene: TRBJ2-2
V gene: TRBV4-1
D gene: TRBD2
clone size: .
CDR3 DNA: TGCGCCAGCAGCCAAGAAGGACTAGCGGGAAGAACCGGGGAGCTGTTTTTT
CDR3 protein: CASSQEGLAGRTGELFF

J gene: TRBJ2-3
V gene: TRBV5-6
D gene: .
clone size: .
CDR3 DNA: TGTGCCAGCAGATACGGACTGTCTAGCACAGATACGCAGTATTTT
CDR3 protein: CASRYGLSSTDTQYF

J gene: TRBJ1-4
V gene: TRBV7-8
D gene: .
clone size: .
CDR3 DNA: TGTGCCAGCAGCGTAGACAGACCCAATGAAAAACTGTTTTTT
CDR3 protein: CASSVDRPNEKLFF

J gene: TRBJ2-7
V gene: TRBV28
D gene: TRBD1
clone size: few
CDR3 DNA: TGTGCCAGCAGTTTTGTCGGGACAGGGGGGCAAGAGCAGTACTTC
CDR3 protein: CASSFVGTGGQEQYF

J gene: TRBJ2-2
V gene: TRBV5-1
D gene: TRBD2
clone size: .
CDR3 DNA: TGCGCCAGCTGCTCGTTGACTAGCGGGAGCGGGGAGCTGTTTTTT
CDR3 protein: CASCSLTSGSGELFF

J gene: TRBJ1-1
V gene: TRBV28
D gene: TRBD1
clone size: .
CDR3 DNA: TGTGCCAGCAGCCCTTTGGCGGGACAGGGCTCGAGCGCTGAAGCTTTCTTT
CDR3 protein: CASSPLAGQGSSAEAFF

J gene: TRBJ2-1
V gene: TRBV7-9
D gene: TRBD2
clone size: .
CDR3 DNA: TGTGCCAGCAGCCCTTCGGCGGGAGGGTTGAATGAGCAGTTCTTC
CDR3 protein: CASSPSAGGLNEQFF

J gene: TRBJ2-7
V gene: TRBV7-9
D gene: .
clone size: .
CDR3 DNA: TGTGCCAGCAGCCTCCGGGGGGCGACCTACGAGCAGTACTTC
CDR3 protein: CASSLRGATYEQYF

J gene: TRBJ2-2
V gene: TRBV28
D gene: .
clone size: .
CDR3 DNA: TGTGCCAGCAGTTTAGCGGGGCTTAACACCGGGGAGCTGTTTTTT
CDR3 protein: CASSLAGLNTGELFF

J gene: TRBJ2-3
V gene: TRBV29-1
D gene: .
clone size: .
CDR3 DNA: TGCAGCGTACGCACAGATACGCAGTATTTT
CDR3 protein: CSVRTDTQYF

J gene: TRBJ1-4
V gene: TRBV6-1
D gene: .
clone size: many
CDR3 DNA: TGTGCCAGCAGTGAGGGGAAGTCCTTGGGTGAAAAACTGTTTTTT
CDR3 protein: CASSEGKSLGEKLFF

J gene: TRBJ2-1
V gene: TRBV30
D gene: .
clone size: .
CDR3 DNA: TGTGCCTGGACTGTAGGGTTAAACAATGAGCAGTTCTTC
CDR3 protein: CAWTVGLNNEQFF

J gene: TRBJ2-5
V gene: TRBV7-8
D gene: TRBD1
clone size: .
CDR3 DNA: TGTGCCAGCAGCCCAGGGACAGGGGGCGGCAAGACCCAGTACTTC
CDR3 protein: CASSPGTGGGKTQYF

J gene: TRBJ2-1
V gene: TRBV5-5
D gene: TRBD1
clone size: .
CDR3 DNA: TGTGCCAGCAGCTTGGCTGCCGGGACAGGCTCCTACAATGAGCAGTTCTTC
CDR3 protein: CASSLAAGTGSYNEQFF

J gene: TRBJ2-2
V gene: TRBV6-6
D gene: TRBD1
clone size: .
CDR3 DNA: TGTGCCAGCAGCCCGGGACAGGCCTCCGGCGGGGAGCTGTTTTTT
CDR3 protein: CASSPGQASGGELFF

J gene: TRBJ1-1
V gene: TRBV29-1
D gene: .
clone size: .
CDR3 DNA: TGCAGCGGGCTGTTAGGAGGGGCGGTCACTGAAGCTTTCTTT
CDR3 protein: CSGLLGGAVTEAFF

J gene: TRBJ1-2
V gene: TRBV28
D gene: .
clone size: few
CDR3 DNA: TGTGCCAGCACACGACCCAACTATGGCTACACCTTC
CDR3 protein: CASTRPNYGYTF

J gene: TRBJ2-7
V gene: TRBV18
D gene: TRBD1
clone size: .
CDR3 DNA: TGTGCCAGCTCACCGGACAGGGTGTCTTACGAGCAGTACTTC
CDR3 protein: CASSPDRVSYEQYF

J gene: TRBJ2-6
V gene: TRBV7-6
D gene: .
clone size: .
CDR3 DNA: TGTGCCAGCAGCGCCTATACCTCTGGGGCCAACGTCCTGACTTTC
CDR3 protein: CASSAYTSGANVLTF

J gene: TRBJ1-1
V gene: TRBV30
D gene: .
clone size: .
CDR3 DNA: TGTGCCTGGAGTTACAGGGATCGGGACACTGAAGCTTTCTTT
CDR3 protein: CAWSYRDRDTEAFF

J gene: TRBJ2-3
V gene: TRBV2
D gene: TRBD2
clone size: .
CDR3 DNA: TGTGCCAGCAGCCCCAGGACTAGCGGCACAGATACGCAGTATTTT
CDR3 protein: CASSPRTSGTDTQYF

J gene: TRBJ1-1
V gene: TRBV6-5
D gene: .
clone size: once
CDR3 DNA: TGTGCCAGCAGGAACAGGGTGCGAGGCACTGAAGCTTTCTTT
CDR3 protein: CASRNRVRGTEAFF

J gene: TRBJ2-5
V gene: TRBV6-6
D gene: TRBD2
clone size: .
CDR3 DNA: TGTGCCAGCAATGCTCTAGCGGGAGTTGGGGAGACCCAGTACTTC
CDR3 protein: CASNALAGVGETQYF

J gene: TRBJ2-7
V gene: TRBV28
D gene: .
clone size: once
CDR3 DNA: TGTGCCAGCAGTCTACGGGATATCTACGAGCAGTACTTC
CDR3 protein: CASSLRDIYEQYF

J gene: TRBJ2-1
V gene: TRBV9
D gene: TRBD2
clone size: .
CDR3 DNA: TGTGCCAGCAGCGTAGCCTACGGCGGGAGCCTGCGGTACAATGAGCAGTTCTTC
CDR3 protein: CASSVAYGGSLRYNEQFF

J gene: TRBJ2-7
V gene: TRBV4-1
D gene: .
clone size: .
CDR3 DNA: TGCGCCAGCAGCCACTCGTCACACTCGGGCGCCTACGAGCAGTACTTC
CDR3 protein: CASSHSSHSGAYEQYF

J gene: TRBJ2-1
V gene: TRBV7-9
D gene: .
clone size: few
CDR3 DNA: TGTGCCAGCAGCTTTCAGGAGGGGGCGGTCGGTCAGTTCTTC
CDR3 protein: CASSFQEGAVGQFF